The 28 T cell receptor beta chains listed next were all sequenced from one sample in a study of monozygotic twins with inflammatory bowel disease. One entry per CDR3 protein, without DNA, is what TCRdb gives after re-calling the 5' RACE reads. Recorded for this sample: a few hundred thousand distinct CDR3 sequences. Sequenced: blood. The receptors were sampled from a human donor with ulcerative colitis or Crohn's disease, or a healthy co-twin of an affected twin (not recorded which).

J is TRBJ2-4 and V is TRBV9. Germline V lookup: CDR1 SGDLS, CDR2 YYNGEE. This CDR3 has 14 residues. CDR3 amino acids: CASSATPAKNIQYF. The entire variable domain, with the rest obtained from reference TRBV9 and TRBJ2-4, is as follows: DSGVTQTPKHLITATGQRVTLRCSPRSGDLSVYWYQQSLDQGLQFLIQYYNGEERAKGNILERFSAQQFPDLHSELNLSSLELGDSALYFCASSATPAKNIQYFGAGTRLSVL.

The V and J genes are TRBV6-4 and TRBJ1-3. The CDR3 has 15 residues. Germline CDR1 and CDR2: MRHNA and SNTAGT. CDR3 amino acids: CASSGQRLKRRTIYF.

The chain couples TRBV6-5 to TRBJ1-1; the TCRdb D gene call, TRBD1, has no DNA to confirm it. This CDR3 contains 13 residues. The germline V gene has CDR1 MNHEY and CDR2 SVGAGI. The CDR3 sequence is CASSKTGLAEAFF.

The chain joins TRBV2 to TRBJ2-3; TCRdb lists TRBD2, though no DNA is available to test this call. This CDR3 comprises 16 residues. In germline, CDR1 is SNHLY, CDR2 FYNNEI. The CDR3: CASSERSGGAIDTQYF.

The V and J genes are TRBV5-1 and TRBJ2-3; with no DNA, the TCRdb D assignment of TRBD1 cannot be verified. The CDR3 sequence is 15 residues long. Germline CDR1 and CDR2: SGHRS and YFSETQ. CDR3 in amino acids: CASSLAGGSTDTQYF.

Here the CDR3 reads CASSLGGGASNQPQHF. This sequence joins TRBV5-1 and TRBJ1-5; absent DNA, TCRdb's TRBD1 call cannot be checked. The CDR3 has 16 amino acids. Germline loops: CDR1 SGHRS, CDR2 YFSETQ.

The chain couples TRBV4-3 to TRBJ2-5; there is no DNA to check the TCRdb D call of TRBD1. The CDR3 runs 14 residues. The germline CDR1 and CDR2 sequences are LGHNA and YSLEER. The CDR3 here is CASSPRGFGETQYF.

J is TRBJ2-7 and V is TRBV20-1; the D call of TRBD1 rests on TCRdb alone, since no DNA is present to check it. The CDR3 is 16 amino acids. In germline, CDR1 is DFQATT, CDR2 SNEGSKA (reference sequence). The CDR3 region is CSARDQSTGGAYEQYF.

The CDR3: CASSRKQGNEQFF. The V call is TRBV4-3, the J call TRBJ2-1; TCRdb names TRBD1, which stays unverified in the absence of DNA. The germline V gene encodes CDR1 LGHNA and CDR2 YSLEER. The CDR3 extends over 13 amino acids.

The chain recombines TRBV7-3 with TRBJ1-6; TCRdb returns TRBD1, unconfirmable since there is no DNA. The V gene's germline CDR1 is SGHTA and CDR2 FQGTGA. The CDR3 contains 13 residues. The CDR3 loop is CASSSQDNSPLHF.

The V and J genes are TRBV3-1 and TRBJ2-3. CDR3 length equals 13 residues. Germline V lookup: CDR1 LGHDT, CDR2 YNNKEL (reference sequence). The CDR3 loop is CASSVLNTDTQYF.

The chain joins TRBV24-1 to TRBJ1-1. The CDR3 has 13 residues. Germline lookup yields CDR1 KGHDR and CDR2 SFDVKD. This CDR3 is CATSEDGNTEAFF.

V is TRBV20-1 and J is TRBJ1-1; the TRBD1 assignment by TCRdb is unverifiable without DNA. This CDR3 comprises 14 residues. The germline CDR1 and CDR2 sequences are DFQATT and SNEGSKA (reference sequence). CDR3 region: CSARESQGNTEAFF.

The rearrangement links TRBV24-1 to TRBJ2-1; TCRdb outputs TRBD2, but without DNA this stays unchecked. CDR3 size: 18 residues. The germline V gene encodes CDR1 KGHDR and CDR2 SFDVKD. The CDR3 sequence is CATSAPQGGPGSFNEQFF.

The V call is TRBV25-1, the J call TRBJ2-7; TCRdb picks TRBD1, but there is no DNA to check that call. Germline CDR1 MGHDK, CDR2 SYGVNS. There are 14 residues in the CDR3. CDR3 in amino acids: CASRRQGASYEQYF.

The chain joins TRBV3-1 to TRBJ2-1; TCRdb reports TRBD2, a call that lacks DNA to check it against. CDR3 length: 17 residues. Germline CDR1 reads LGHDT; CDR2 reads YNNKEL (reference sequence). The CDR3 loop is CASSGGPIMSSYNKQFF.

This chain uses TRBV12-3 or TRBV12-4 with TRBJ2-7; absent DNA, TCRdb's TRBD1 call cannot be checked. The length of the CDR3 is 16 residues. Here the CDR3 reads CASSLGQVLSRNEQYF.

The chain uses TRBV7-2 and TRBJ1-1; absent DNA, TCRdb's TRBD1 call cannot be checked. Germline V gene lookup returns CDR1 SGHTA and CDR2 FQGNSA. The CDR3 sequence is 14 residues long. The CDR3 reads CASSLDPQATEAFF.

This chain uses TRBV29-1 with TRBJ1-1. CDR1 and CDR2 from the germline V gene are SQVTM and ANQGSEA. This CDR3 is built from 12 residues. The CDR3 loop reads CSVEAGGAEAFF. Together with reference TRBV29-1 and TRBJ1-1, the CDR3 gives the full variable domain: SAVISQKPSRDICQRGTSLTIQCQVDSQVTMMFWYRQQPGQSLTLIATANQGSEATYESGFVIDKFPISRPNLTFSTLTVSNMSPEDSSIYLCSVEAGGAEAFFGQGTRLTVV.

The chain is built from TRBV6-5 and TRBJ2-1; checking the TCRdb D call of TRBD2 is not possible without DNA. In germline, CDR1 is MNHEY, CDR2 SVGAGI. CDR3 length equals 15 residues. CDR3 protein: CASSYGIAGGNEQFF.

V usage is TRBV19 and J usage is TRBJ1-2; the TCRdb call, TRBD1, lacks DNA for checking. The germline CDR1 and CDR2 sequences are LNHDA and SQIVND (reference sequence). This CDR3 has 12 amino acids. CDR3 loop: CASKGDSYGYSF. The complete variable domain, with remaining parts taken from reference TRBV19 and TRBJ1-2, reads DGGITQSPKYLFRKEGQNVTLSCEQNLNHDAMYWYRQDPGQGLRLIYYSQIVNDFQKGDIAEGYSVSREKKESFPLTVTSAQKNPTAFYLCASKGDSYGYSFGSGTRLTVV.

This sequence joins TRBV6-2 or TRBV6-3 and TRBJ1-5; without DNA, the TCRdb call of TRBD1 cannot be checked. The germline gives CDR1 MNHEY, CDR2 SVGEGT. The CDR3 runs 15 residues. Here the CDR3 reads CASNPRGQINQPQHF.

This chain links TRBV12-3 or TRBV12-4 with TRBJ1-1; TCRdb proposes TRBD1, but this gene call is untestable without DNA. CDR3 length equals 13 residues. The CDR3 region is CASSLTGETEAFF.

This chain connects TRBV24-1 to TRBJ2-2; TCRdb reports TRBD2, a call that lacks DNA to check it against. The CDR3 loop spans 16 amino acids. The V gene's germline CDR1 is KGHDR and CDR2 SFDVKD. CDR3 protein: CATSDNRAPNTGELFF.

The chain carries TRBV7-3 and TRBJ2-1; the D gene TCRdb calls, TRBD2, cannot be checked with no DNA. The germline V gene has CDR1 SGHTA and CDR2 FQGTGA. CDR3 length: 17 amino acids. This chain's CDR3 is CASSLIPAGGTTGEQFF.

The CDR3 loop is CASSYIRGRWETQYF. The chain has TRBV6-5 and TRBJ2-5; TCRdb outputs TRBD1, but without DNA this stays unchecked. The CDR3 consists of 15 residues. Germline-derived CDR1 and CDR2 are MNHEY and SVGAGI.

This chain links TRBV29-1 with TRBJ2-3; TCRdb lists TRBD1, though no DNA is available to test this call. CDR3 length: 14 residues. Germline V gene data show CDR1 as SQVTM and CDR2 as ANQGSEA. This chain's CDR3 is CSVKTGGRTDTQYF.

The chain combines TRBV29-1 with TRBJ1-4. CDR1 is SQVTM, CDR2 ANQGSEA, per germline. This CDR3 has 13 residues. The CDR3 reads CSVDGGIDEKLFF.